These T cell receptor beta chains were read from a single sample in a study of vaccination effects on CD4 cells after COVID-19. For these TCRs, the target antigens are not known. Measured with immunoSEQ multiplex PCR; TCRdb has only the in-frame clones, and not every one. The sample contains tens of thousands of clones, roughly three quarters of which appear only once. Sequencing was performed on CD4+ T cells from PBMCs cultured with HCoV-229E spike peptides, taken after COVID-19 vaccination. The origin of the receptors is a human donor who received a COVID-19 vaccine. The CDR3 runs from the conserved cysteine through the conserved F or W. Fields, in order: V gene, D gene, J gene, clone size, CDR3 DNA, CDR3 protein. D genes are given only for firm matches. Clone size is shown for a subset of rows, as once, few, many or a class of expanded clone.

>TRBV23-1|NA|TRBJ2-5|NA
TGCGCCAGCAGTCAAACGCGGCAGTTAAAAGAGACCCAGTACTTC
CASSQTRQLKETQYF
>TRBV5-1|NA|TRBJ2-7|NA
TGCGCCAGCAGCTTGGCCCTGGTCCCCTACGAGCAGTACTTC
CASSLALVPYEQYF
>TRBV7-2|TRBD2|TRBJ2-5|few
TGTGCCAGCAGCTTAGTTGGACTAGCGGGGGAAGAGACCCAGTACTTC
CASSLVGLAGEETQYF
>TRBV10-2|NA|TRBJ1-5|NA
TGCGCCAGCAGTGAGTCGGGAGGGACTCAGCCCCAGCATTTT
CASSESGGTQPQHF
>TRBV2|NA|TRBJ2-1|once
TGTGCCAGCAGTGTTTGGCGGACTTTGGACAATGAGCAGTTCTTC
CASSVWRTLDNEQFF
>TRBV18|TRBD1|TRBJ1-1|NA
TGTGCCAGCTTCCGAGGGGGCGGGGGGAACACTGAAGCTTTCTTT
CASFRGGGGNTEAFF
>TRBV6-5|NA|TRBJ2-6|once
TGTGCCAGCAGGCCCTCTGGGGCCAACGTCCTGACTTTC
CASRPSGANVLTF
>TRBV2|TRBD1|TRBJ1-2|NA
TGTGCCAGCAGGGCCGACAGGGGGTACTATGGCTACACCTTC
CASRADRGYYGYTF
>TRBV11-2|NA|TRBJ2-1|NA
TGTGCCAGCAGTTCTTACCGGACTCAAATCAGCTCCTACAATGAGCAGTTCTTC
CASSSYRTQISSYNEQFF
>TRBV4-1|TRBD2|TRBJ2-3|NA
TGCGCCAGCAGCCAAGGAACTAGCGGGGGGTTATCTAGCACAGATACGCAGTATTTT
CASSQGTSGGLSSTDTQYF
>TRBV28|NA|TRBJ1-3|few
TGTGCCAGCAGTAGTTTCCACTCAGGAAACACCATATATTTT
CASSSFHSGNTIYF
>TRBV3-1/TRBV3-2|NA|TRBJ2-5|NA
TGTGCCAGCAGTCCCCTTAGGGAGACCCAGTACTTC
CASSPLRETQYF
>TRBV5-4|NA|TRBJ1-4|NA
TGTGCCAGCAGCTCGGAATGGGGCAGGGAAGGTGCTAATGAAAAACTGTTTTTT
CASSSEWGREGANEKLFF
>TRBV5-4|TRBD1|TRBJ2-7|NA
TGTGCCAGCCAAACAACAGGGGGGTACGAGCAGTACTTC
CASQTTGGYEQYF
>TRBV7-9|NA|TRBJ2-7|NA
TGTGCCAGCAGCCAAGATCGTGAGCAGTACTTC
CASSQDREQYF
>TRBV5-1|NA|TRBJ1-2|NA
TGCGCCAGCAGCTTGAGGGGCAGACCTAACTATGGCTACACCTTC
CASSLRGRPNYGYTF
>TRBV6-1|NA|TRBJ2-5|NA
TGTGCCAGCAGCGAAGGGAATGGGGTATCGGAGACCCAGTACTTC
CASSEGNGVSETQYF
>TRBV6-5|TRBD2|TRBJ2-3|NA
TGTGCCAGCAGTCCTCACCAGCGGGACACAGATACGCAGTATTTT
CASSPHQRDTDTQYF
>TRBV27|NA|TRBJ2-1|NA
TGTGCCAGCAGTTTTTATGGAACGTTTGGGAATGAGCAGTTCTTC
CASSFYGTFGNEQFF
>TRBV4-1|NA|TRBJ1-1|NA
TGCGCCAGCAGCCAGCTCCTGACGCGTTACACTGAAGCTTTCTTT
CASSQLLTRYTEAFF
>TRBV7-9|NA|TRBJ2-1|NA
TGTGCCAACCATAGGGGCAATGAGCAGTTCTTC
CANHRGNEQFF
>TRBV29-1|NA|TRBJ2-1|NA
TGCAGCGTTGAAGGGACAAAAAGCTCCTACAATGAGCAGTTCTTC
CSVEGTKSSYNEQFF
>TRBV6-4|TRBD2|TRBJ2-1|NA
TGTGCCAGCAGTGAGCGGGAGCACAATGAGCAGTTCTTC
CASSEREHNEQFF
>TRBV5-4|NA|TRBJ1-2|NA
TGTGCCAGCAGCCTGACGACGGTAAATGGCTACACCTTC
CASSLTTVNGYTF
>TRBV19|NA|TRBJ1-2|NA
TGTGCCAGTAGTATAGATTGGACCCAGGGGATCTACACCTTC
CASSIDWTQGIYTF
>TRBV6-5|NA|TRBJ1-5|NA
TGTGCCAGCAAGCAGGGGCTGGTCAATCAGCCCCAGCATTTT
CASKQGLVNQPQHF
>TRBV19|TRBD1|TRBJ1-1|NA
TGTGCCAGTAGTCCCCTGGACAGGGGACTCAACACTGAAGCTTTCTTT
CASSPLDRGLNTEAFF
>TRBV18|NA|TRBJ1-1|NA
TGTGCCAGCTCACCATATGGGGGCGACAACACTGAAGCTTTCTTT
CASSPYGGDNTEAFF
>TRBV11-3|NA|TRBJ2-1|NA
TGTGCCAGCAGCTTAGAACAGGGTGCTCTCAATGAGCAGTTCTTC
CASSLEQGALNEQFF
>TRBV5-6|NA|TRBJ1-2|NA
TGTGCCAGCAGAGCTAGGGCAGAAGGCTACACCTTC
CASRARAEGYTF
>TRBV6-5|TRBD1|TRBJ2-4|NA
TGTGCCAGCAGGTTACAGGGGCCCAAAAACATTCAGTACTTC
CASRLQGPKNIQYF
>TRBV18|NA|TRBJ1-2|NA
TGTGCCAGCTCACCGGTCAGGGGCCTCTCTAACTATGGCTACACCTTC
CASSPVRGLSNYGYTF
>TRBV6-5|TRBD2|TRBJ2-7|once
TGTGCCAGCAGTTACGAGTCGGGAGGAGCCTACGAGCAGTACTTC
CASSYESGGAYEQYF
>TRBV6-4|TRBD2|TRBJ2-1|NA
TGTGCCAGCAGTGAGGGGACTAGCGGGAACAATGAGCAGTTCTTC
CASSEGTSGNNEQFF
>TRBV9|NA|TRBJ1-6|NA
TGTGCCAGCAGCCTTAACGATCCGGGAGTCGGTTCACCCCTCCACTTT
CASSLNDPGVGSPLHF
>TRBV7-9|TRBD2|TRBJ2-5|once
TGTGCCAGCAGCTCGGTAACCGGGACTAGCGGAGAGACCCAGTACTTC
CASSSVTGTSGETQYF
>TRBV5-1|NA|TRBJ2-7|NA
TGCGCCAGCAGCCCCTCCGACAGCACCTACGAGCAGTACTTC
CASSPSDSTYEQYF
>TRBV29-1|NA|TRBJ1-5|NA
TGCAGCGCCGCCGACGGTCTATTGGGCAATCAGCCCCAGCATTTT
CSAADGLLGNQPQHF
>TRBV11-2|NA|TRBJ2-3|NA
TGTGCCAGCAGCGCGGGATCCGGTGATACGCAGTATTTT
CASSAGSGDTQYF
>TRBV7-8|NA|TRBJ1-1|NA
TGTGCCAGCAGCTCCCAGGGAGGCACTGAAGCTTTCTTT
CASSSQGGTEAFF
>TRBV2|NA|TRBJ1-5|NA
TGTGCCAGCAGTGTCCTGGCAGTCCCCAATCGGGATCAGCCCCAGCATTTT
CASSVLAVPNRDQPQHF
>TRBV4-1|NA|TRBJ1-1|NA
TGCGCCAGCAGCCCTTTGGGGCTTGGGAGGGTATTAAGGACTGAAGCTTTCTTT
CASSPLGLGRVLRTEAFF